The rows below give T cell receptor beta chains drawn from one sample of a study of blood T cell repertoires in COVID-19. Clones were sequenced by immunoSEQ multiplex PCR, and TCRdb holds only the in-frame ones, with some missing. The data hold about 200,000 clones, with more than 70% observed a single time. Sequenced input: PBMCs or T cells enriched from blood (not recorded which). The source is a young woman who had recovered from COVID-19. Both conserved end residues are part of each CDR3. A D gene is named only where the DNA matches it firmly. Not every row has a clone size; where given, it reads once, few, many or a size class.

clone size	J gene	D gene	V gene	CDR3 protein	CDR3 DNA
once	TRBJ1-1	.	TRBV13	CASSSWVSGTEAFF	TGTGCCAGCAGCTCATGGGTGTCGGGCACTGAAGCTTTCTTT
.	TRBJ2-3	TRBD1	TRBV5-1	CASSLGQGAVVDTQYF	TGCGCCAGCAGCTTGGGACAGGGGGCTGTAGTAGATACGCAGTATTTT
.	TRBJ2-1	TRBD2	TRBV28	CASSPGGGNEQFF	TGTGCCAGCAGCCCTGGGGGGGGAAATGAGCAGTTCTTC
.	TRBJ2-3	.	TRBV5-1	CASSRRAPPRTDTQYF	TGCGCCAGCAGCAGGCGGGCCCCACCGAGGACAGATACGCAGTATTTT
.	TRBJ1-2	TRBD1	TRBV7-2	CASSPQAGGSYGYTF	TGTGCCAGCAGCCCCCAAGCAGGGGGCTCCTATGGCTACACCTTC
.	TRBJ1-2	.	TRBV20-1	CSASLKGNGYTF	TGCAGTGCTAGTCTAAAGGGGAATGGCTACACCTTC
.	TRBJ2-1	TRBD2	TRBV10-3	CAISEFQTSSKPNEQFF	TGTGCCATCAGTGAGTTCCAGACTAGCTCCAAGCCAAATGAGCAGTTCTTC
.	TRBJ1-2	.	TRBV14	CASSQAPYEGNYGYTF	TGTGCCAGCAGCCAAGCCCCATACGAGGGAAACTATGGCTACACCTTC
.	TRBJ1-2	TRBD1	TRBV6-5	CASRISQGAYGYTF	TGTGCCAGCAGGATTTCACAGGGGGCCTATGGCTACACCTTC
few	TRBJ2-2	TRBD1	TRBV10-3	CAITVSGGRNTGELFF	TGTGCCATCACTGTCTCAGGGGGTCGGAACACCGGGGAGCTGTTTTTT
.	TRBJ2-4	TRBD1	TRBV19	CASRNRDSNIQYF	TGTGCCAGCCGGAACCGGGACAGCAACATTCAGTACTTC
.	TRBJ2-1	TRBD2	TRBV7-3	CASAPRGGVHNEQFF	TGTGCCAGCGCCCCCCGCGGGGGGGTCCACAATGAGCAGTTCTTC
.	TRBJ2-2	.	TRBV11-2	CASSLDHGGTNTGELFF	TGTGCCAGCAGCTTAGATCATGGAGGGACGAACACCGGGGAGCTGTTTTTT
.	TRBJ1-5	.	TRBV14	CASSQGGGNQPQHF	TGTGCCAGCAGCCAAGGGGGCGGCAATCAGCCCCAGCATTTT
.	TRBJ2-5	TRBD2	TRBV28	CASRLAGYQETQYF	TGTGCCAGTAGACTAGCGGGGTACCAAGAGACCCAGTACTTC
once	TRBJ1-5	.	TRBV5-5	CASSPGGWADQPQHF	TGTGCCAGCAGCCCTGGTGGCTGGGCCGATCAGCCCCAGCATTTT
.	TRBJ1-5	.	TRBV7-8	CASSYTGSNQPQHF	TGTGCCAGCAGTTATACAGGTAGCAATCAGCCCCAGCATTTT
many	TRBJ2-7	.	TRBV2	CANWEPDRISSYEQYF	TGTGCCAACTGGGAGCCCGACAGGATAAGCTCCTACGAGCAGTACTTC
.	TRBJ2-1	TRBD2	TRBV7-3	CASSLSGVDEQFF	TGTGCCAGCAGCCTTAGCGGGGTGGATGAGCAGTTCTTC
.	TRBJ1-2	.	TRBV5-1	CASSLAGQGMGYTF	TGCGCCAGCAGCCTCGCTGGGCAGGGGATGGGCTACACCTTC
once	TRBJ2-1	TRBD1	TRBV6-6	CASSYGTVNNEQFF	TGTGCCAGCAGTTACGGGACAGTTAACAATGAGCAGTTCTTC
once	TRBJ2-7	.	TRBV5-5	CASSPGEGYEQYF	TGTGCCAGCAGCCCCGGGGAAGGGTACGAGCAGTACTTC
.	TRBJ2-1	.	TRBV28	CASSPALENEQFF	TGTGCCAGCAGCCCCGCTCTAGAGAATGAGCAGTTCTTC
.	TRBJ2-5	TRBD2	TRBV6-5	CASSLQRGGETQYF	TGTGCCAGCAGTCTTCAGCGGGGGGGAGAGACCCAGTACTTC
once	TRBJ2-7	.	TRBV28	CASTRRPGHEQYF	TGTGCCAGCACGAGGAGGCCCGGCCACGAGCAGTACTTC
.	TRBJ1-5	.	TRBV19	CASSIGGWGQPQHF	TGTGCCAGTAGTATCGGGGGGTGGGGTCAGCCCCAGCATTTT
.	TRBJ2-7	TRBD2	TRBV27	CASSLDGGITYEQYF	TGTGCCAGCAGTTTGGACGGGGGGATCACCTACGAGCAGTACTTC
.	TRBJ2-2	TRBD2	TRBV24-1	CATSDLAGDTGELFF	TGTGCCACCAGTGATTTAGCGGGGGACACCGGGGAGCTGTTTTTT
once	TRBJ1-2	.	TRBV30	CAWNKRWGQDGYTF	TGTGCCTGGAATAAAAGATGGGGGCAGGATGGCTACACCTTC
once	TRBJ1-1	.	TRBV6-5	CASSYSAAEEAFF	TGTGCCAGCAGTTACTCGGCGGCGGAAGAAGCTTTCTTT
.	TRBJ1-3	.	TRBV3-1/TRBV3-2	CASSQARMAGYRGNTIYF	TGTGCCAGCAGCCAAGCCCGAATGGCGGGATATCGAGGAAACACCATATATTTT
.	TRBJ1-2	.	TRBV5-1	CASSPRQVPGNYGYTF	TGCGCCAGCAGCCCGCGACAGGTGCCCGGGAACTATGGCTACACCTTC
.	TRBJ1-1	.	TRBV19	CASSIAGGTEAFF	TGTGCCAGTAGTATAGCCGGGGGCACTGAAGCTTTCTTT
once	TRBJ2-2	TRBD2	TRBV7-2	CASSLMPAGDHTGELFF	TGTGCCAGCAGCTTAATGCCAGCGGGGGACCACACCGGGGAGCTGTTTTTT
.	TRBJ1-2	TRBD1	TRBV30	CAWSVLRQGRPNYGYTF	TGTGCCTGGAGTGTACTGAGACAGGGACGACCTAACTATGGCTACACCTTC
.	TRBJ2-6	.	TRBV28	CASSFSVPGANVLTF	TGTGCCAGCAGTTTTTCGGTTCCCGGGGCCAACGTCCTGACTTTC
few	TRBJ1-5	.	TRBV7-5	CARSPTNQTGGEFQPQHF	TGTGCCAGAAGCCCCACCAACCAGACAGGGGGCGAGTTTCAGCCCCAGCATTTT
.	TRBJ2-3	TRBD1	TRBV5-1	CASSPIPGQGENTQYF	TGCGCCAGCAGCCCCATTCCGGGACAGGGGGAGAATACGCAGTATTTT
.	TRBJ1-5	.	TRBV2	CASSVSSNQPQHF	TGTGCCAGCAGTGTGAGTAGCAATCAGCCCCAGCATTTT
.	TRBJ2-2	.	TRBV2	CASRSSNTNTGELFF	TGTGCCAGCAGAAGTAGCAACACGAACACCGGGGAGCTGTTTTTT
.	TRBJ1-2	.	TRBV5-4	CASSFKAIRGNYGYTF	TGTGCCAGCAGCTTCAAGGCGATTAGGGGGAACTATGGCTACACCTTC
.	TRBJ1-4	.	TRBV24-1	CATSDSGAGNEKLFF	TGTGCCACCAGTGATTCAGGGGCGGGTAATGAAAAACTGTTTTTT
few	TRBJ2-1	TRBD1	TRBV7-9	CASTSDRELGNEQFF	TGTGCCAGCACCTCCGACAGGGAACTAGGGAATGAGCAGTTCTTC
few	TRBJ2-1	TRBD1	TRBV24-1	CAATGGGNNEQFF	TGTGCCGCGACAGGGGGTGGGAACAATGAGCAGTTCTTC
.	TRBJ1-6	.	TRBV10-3	CAISEISGNSPLHF	TGTGCCATCAGTGAGATTTCCGGGAATTCACCCCTCCACTTT
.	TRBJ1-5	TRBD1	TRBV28	CASSPAGQGGNQPQHF	TGTGCCAGCAGTCCAGCCGGACAGGGGGGCAATCAGCCCCAGCATTTT
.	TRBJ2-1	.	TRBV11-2	CASSTVRSYSNEQFF	TGTGCCAGCAGCACAGTACGCTCTTACTCGAATGAGCAGTTCTTC
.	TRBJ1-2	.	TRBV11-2	CASSLDRLGRIYGYTF	TGTGCCAGCAGCTTAGATCGTTTGGGCCGCATCTATGGCTACACCTTC
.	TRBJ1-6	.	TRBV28	CASRTPGLSNSPLHF	TGTGCCAGCAGGACCCCGGGACTGTCGAATTCACCCCTCCACTTT